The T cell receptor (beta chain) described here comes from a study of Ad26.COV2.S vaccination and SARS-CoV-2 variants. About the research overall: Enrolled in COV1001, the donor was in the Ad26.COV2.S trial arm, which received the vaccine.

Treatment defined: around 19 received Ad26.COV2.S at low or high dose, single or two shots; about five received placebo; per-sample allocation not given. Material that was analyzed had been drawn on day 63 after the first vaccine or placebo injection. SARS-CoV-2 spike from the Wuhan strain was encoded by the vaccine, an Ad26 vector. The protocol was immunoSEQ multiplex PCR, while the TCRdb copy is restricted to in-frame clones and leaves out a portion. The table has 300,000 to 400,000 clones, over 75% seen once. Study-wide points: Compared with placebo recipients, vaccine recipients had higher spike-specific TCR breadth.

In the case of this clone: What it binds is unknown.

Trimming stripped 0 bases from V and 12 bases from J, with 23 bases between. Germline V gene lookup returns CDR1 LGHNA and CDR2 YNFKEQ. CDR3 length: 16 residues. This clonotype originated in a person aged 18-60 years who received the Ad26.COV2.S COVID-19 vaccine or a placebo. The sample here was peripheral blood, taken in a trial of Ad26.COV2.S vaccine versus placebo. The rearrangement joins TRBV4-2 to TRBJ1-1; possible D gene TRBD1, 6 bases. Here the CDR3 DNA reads TGTGCCAGCAGCCAAGATGGGGGTGGCCAGGGGCTTTCCACTTTCTTT. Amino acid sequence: CASSQDGGGQGLSTFF.